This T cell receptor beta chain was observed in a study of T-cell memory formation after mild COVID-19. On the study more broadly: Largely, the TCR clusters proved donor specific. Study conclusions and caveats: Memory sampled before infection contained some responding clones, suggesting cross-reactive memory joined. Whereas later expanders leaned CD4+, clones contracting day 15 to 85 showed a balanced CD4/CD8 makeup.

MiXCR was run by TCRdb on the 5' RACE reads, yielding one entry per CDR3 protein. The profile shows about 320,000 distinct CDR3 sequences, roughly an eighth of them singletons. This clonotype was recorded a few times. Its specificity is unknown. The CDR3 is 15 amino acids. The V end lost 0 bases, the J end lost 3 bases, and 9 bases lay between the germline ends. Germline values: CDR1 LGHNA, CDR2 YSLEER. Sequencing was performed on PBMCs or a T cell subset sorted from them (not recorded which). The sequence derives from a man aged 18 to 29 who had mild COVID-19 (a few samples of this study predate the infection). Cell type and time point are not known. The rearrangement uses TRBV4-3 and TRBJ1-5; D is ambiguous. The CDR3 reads CASSQDLQANQPQHF. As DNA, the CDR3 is TGCGCCAGCAGCCAAGATCTGCAAGCCAATCAGCCCCAGCATTTT.